This passage covers 5 T cell receptor beta chains from one sample sequenced in a study of T cells in localized non-small cell lung cancer. Clones were sequenced by immunoSEQ multiplex PCR, and TCRdb holds only the in-frame ones, with some missing. The sample has 28,000 or so clones; more than 65% are singletons. Source: peripheral blood, taken before any cancer treatment. The receptors derive from a man aged 35 to 70 with stage III squamous cell lung carcinoma.

This clone was observed a few times. V and J are TRBV19 and TRBJ2-3, with 7 bases identical to TRBD1. J was trimmed by 4 bases and V by 6 bases; bases with no gene match: 4. This CDR3 is built from 13 residues. The germline gives CDR1 LNHDA, CDR2 SQIVND (reference sequence). The CDR3 here is CASRTRGPDTQYF. CDR3 DNA: TGTGCCAGTAGGACAAGGGGGCCAGATACGCAGTATTTT.

This chain links TRBV4-2 with TRBJ2-2; TRBD1 is a possible D gene (5 bases). CDR1 and CDR2 from the germline V gene are LGHNA and YNFKEQ. Trimming removed 4 bases from V and 3 bases from J, with 15 bases in between. This CDR3 has 16 amino acids. CDR3 residues: CASSLLLGPDTGELFF. The CDR3 DNA reads as TGTGCCAGCAGCCTGCTTTTGGGGCCGGACACCGGGGAGCTGTTTTTT.

In DNA, the CDR3 is TGTGCCAGCAGGGGGACCGGTAATGAAAAACTGTTTTTT. Translating gives CASRGTGNEKLFF. This rearrangement joins TRBV6-5 to TRBJ1-4; D possibly corresponds to TRBD1 (5 bases). Germline loops: CDR1 MNHEY, CDR2 SVGAGI. The length of the CDR3 is 13 residues. V lost 6 bases, J lost 4 bases, and 9 bases lay in between.

The rearrangement links TRBV19 to TRBJ2-5; D possibly corresponds to TRBD1 (6 bases). The CDR3 has 12 amino acids. CDR1 is LNHDA and CDR2 is SQIVND in the germline V gene (reference sequence). V lost 5 bases and J 6 bases, leaving 10 bases between the germline ends. CDR3 sequence: CASSQQGKTQYF. CDR3 in DNA: TGTGCCAGTAGTCAACAGGGAAAGACCCAGTACTTC.

The chain recombines TRBV7-9 with TRBJ1-4, with D uncertain. The CDR3 is made up of 14 amino acids. Germline loops: CDR1 SEHNR, CDR2 FQNEAQ (reference sequence). V gave up 0 bases and J gave up 3 bases, with 5 bases separating them. The CDR3 sequence: CASSLANSNEKLFF. The CDR3 nucleotides are TGTGCCAGCAGCTTAGCAAATTCTAATGAAAAACTGTTTTTT.